These T cell receptor beta chains were read from a single sample in a study of T-cell memory formation after mild COVID-19. TCRdb itself ran the 5' RACE reads through MiXCR, one entry per CDR3 protein. The sample yields approximately 400,000 distinct CDR3 sequences, approximately 24% seen once. The sequencing input was PBMCs or a T cell subset sorted from them (not recorded which). The receptors come from an adult woman who had mild COVID-19 (a few samples of this study predate the infection). Cell type and time point are not known. Each CDR3 is given with its conserved first and last residue. D genes are given only for firm matches. Rows give clone size only sometimes, using once, few, many, or a class for an expanded clone.

length: 15; size: -; V: TRBV6-5; D: -; J: TRBJ2-1; CDR3: CASSVSFHAVGEQFF; DNA: TGTGCCAGCAGTGTGAGTTTTCATGCGGTGGGTGAGCAGTTCTTC
length: 16; size: -; V: TRBV25-1; D: TRBD2; J: TRBJ2-3; CDR3: CASSEGTSIFADTQYF; DNA: TGTGCCAGCAGTGAAGGGACTAGCATTTTCGCAGATACGCAGTATTTT
length: 17; size: few; V: TRBV7-2; D: TRBD2; J: TRBJ2-2; CDR3: CASSLGLAGLNTGELFF; DNA: TGTGCCAGCAGCTTAGGCCTAGCGGGCTTGAACACCGGGGAGCTGTTTTTT
length: 14; size: -; V: TRBV12-3/TRBV12-4; D: -; J: TRBJ2-7; CDR3: CASSVGGENYEQYF; DNA: TGTGCCAGCAGCGTTGGCGGGGAGAACTACGAGCAGTACTTC
length: 15; size: few; V: TRBV7-2; D: -; J: TRBJ2-1; CDR3: CASSLAAETYNEQFF; DNA: TGTGCCAGCAGCTTAGCGGCGGAAACCTACAATGAGCAGTTCTTC
length: 16; size: few; V: TRBV27; D: -; J: TRBJ1-2; CDR3: CASSLSAGHLSDGYTF; DNA: TGTGCCAGCAGTTTATCGGCAGGGCACCTCTCCGATGGCTACACCTTC
length: 15; size: -; V: TRBV7-3; D: -; J: TRBJ1-4; CDR3: CASSLRGGRNEKLFF; DNA: TGTGCCAGCAGCTTAAGGGGTGGACGAAATGAAAAACTGTTTTTT
length: 15; size: -; V: TRBV5-1; D: TRBD1; J: TRBJ2-7; CDR3: CASSLRTGVKNEQYF; DNA: TGCGCCAGCAGCTTGCGAACAGGGGTAAAGAACGAGCAGTACTTC
length: 14; size: few; V: TRBV7-9; D: TRBD2; J: TRBJ2-5; CDR3: CASSSSGAYETQYF; DNA: TGTGCCAGCAGCAGTAGCGGGGCATATGAGACCCAGTACTTC
length: 13; size: -; V: TRBV20-1; D: TRBD1; J: TRBJ1-2; CDR3: CSPSGTAQDGYTF; DNA: TGCAGCCCAAGCGGGACAGCCCAGGATGGCTACACCTTC
length: 16; size: -; V: TRBV20-1; D: -; J: TRBJ2-3; CDR3: CSATRGQALSTDTQYF; DNA: TGCAGTGCTACCCGGGGGCAAGCGCTAAGCACAGATACGCAGTATTTT
length: 20; size: -; V: TRBV6-5; D: TRBD1; J: TRBJ2-6; CDR3: CASSYSWGDRGSSGANVLTF; DNA: TGTGCCAGCAGTTACAGTTGGGGTGACAGGGGTAGCTCTGGGGCCAACGTCCTGACTTTC
length: 13; size: -; V: TRBV12-3/TRBV12-4; D: TRBD1; J: TRBJ1-5; CDR3: CASSLRGHQPQHF; DNA: TGTGCCAGCAGTTTAAGGGGGCATCAGCCCCAGCATTTT
length: 15; size: -; V: TRBV4-1; D: -; J: TRBJ2-7; CDR3: CASSQGQGGTYEQYF; DNA: TGCGCCAGCAGCCAAGGTCAAGGGGGTACCTACGAGCAGTACTTC
length: 11; size: -; V: TRBV15; D: -; J: TRBJ2-1; CDR3: CATSSGPLQFF; DNA: TGTGCCACCAGCAGTGGCCCTCTCCAGTTCTTC
length: 16; size: -; V: TRBV24-1; D: -; J: TRBJ1-2; CDR3: CATSDPSGEPPYGYTF; DNA: TGTGCCACCAGTGATCCGTCCGGGGAACCCCCTTATGGCTACACCTTC
length: 14; size: -; V: TRBV4-1; D: -; J: TRBJ1-6; CDR3: CASSQNQANSPLHF; DNA: TGCGCCAGCAGCCAAAACCAGGCCAATTCACCCCTCCACTTT
length: 16; size: -; V: TRBV4-1; D: TRBD1; J: TRBJ1-5; CDR3: CASSPGDRVGNQPQHF; DNA: TGCGCCAGCAGCCCTGGCGACAGGGTAGGCAATCAGCCCCAGCATTTT
length: 13; size: -; V: TRBV20-1; D: -; J: TRBJ1-1; CDR3: CSANHKRNTEAFF; DNA: TGCAGTGCTAACCACAAAAGGAACACTGAAGCTTTCTTT
length: 17; size: -; V: TRBV19; D: TRBD1; J: TRBJ2-7; CDR3: CASSIGTGGSLSYEQYF; DNA: TGTGCCAGTAGTATAGGTACAGGGGGCTCGCTATCCTACGAGCAGTACTTC
length: 15; size: -; V: TRBV9; D: -; J: TRBJ1-6; CDR3: CASSVVFRVESPLHF; DNA: TGTGCCAGCAGCGTAGTTTTCAGGGTAGAATCACCCCTCCACTTT
length: 13; size: few; V: TRBV29-1; D: -; J: TRBJ2-7; CDR3: CSVELGPAYEQYF; DNA: TGCAGCGTTGAATTGGGGCCGGCCTACGAGCAGTACTTC